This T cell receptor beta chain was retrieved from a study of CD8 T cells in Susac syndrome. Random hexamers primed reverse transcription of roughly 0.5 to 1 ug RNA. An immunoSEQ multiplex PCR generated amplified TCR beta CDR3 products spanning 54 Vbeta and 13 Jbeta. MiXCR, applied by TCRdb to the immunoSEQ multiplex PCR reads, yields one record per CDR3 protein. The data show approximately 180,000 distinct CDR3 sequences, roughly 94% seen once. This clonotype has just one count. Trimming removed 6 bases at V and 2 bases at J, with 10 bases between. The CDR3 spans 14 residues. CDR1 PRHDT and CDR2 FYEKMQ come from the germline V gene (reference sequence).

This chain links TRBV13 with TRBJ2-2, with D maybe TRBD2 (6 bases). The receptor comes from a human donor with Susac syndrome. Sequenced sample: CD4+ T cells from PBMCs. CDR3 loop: CASRWGLNTGELFF. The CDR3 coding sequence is TGTGCCAGCAGATGGGGACTCAACACCGGGGAGCTGTTTTTT.